This T cell receptor beta chain was obtained from a study of early T cells in non-severe SARS-CoV-2 infection. V lost 0 bases and J lost 3, with 6 bases in between. The germline V gene encodes CDR1 SQVTM and CDR2 ANQGSEA. This CDR3 contains 12 residues. This clonotype occurred a few times. MiXCR was run by TCRdb on the 5' RACE reads, yielding one entry per CDR3 protein. The sample lists tens of thousands of distinct CDR3 sequences, roughly 13% seen once, with 10% to 13% in the top ten. This TCR came from an adult who was a healthcare worker with PCR-confirmed SARS-CoV-2 infection or an uninfected control (not recorded which). Sequenced material: whole blood. The chain uses TRBV29-1 and TRBJ2-7, with a weak D call TRBD2 (6 bases). The CDR3 bases are TGCAGCGTTGAAGACGGGGGCTACGAGCAGTACTTC. Protein: CSVEDGGYEQYF.